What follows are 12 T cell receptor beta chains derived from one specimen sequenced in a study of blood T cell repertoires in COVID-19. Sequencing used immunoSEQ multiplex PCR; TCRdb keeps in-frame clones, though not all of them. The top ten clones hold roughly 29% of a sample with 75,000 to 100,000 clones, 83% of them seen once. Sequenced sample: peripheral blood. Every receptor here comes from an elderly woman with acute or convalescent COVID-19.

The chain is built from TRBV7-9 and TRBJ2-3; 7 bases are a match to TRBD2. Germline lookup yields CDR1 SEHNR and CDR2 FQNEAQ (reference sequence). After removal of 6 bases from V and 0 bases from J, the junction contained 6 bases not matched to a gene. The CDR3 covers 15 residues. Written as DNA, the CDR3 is TGTGCCAGCAGTTTTAGCGGGCTGAGCACAGATACGCAGTATTTT. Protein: CASSFSGLSTDTQYF. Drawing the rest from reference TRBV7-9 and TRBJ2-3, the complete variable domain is DTGVSQNPRHKITKRGQNVTFRCDPISEHNRLYWYRQTLGQGPEFLTYFQNEAQLEKSRLLSDRFSAERPKGSFSTLEIQRTEQGDSAMYLCASSFSGLSTDTQYFGPGTRLTVL.

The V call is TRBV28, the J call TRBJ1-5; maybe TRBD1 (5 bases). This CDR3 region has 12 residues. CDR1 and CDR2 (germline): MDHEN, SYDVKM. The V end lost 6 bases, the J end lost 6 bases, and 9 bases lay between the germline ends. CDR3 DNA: TGTGCCAGCAGGAAGGGGATTCAGCCCCAGCATTTT. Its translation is CASRKGIQPQHF. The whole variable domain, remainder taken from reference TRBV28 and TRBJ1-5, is DVKVTQSSRYLVKRTGEKVFLECVQDMDHENMFWYRQDPGLGLRLIYFSYDVKMKEKGDIPEGYSVSREKKERFSLILESASTNQTSMYLCASRKGIQPQHFGDGTRLSIL.

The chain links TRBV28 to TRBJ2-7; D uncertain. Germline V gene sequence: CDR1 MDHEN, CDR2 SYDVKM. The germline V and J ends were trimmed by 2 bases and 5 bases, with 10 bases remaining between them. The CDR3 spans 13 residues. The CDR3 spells CASSLTWQNEQYF. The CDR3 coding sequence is TGTGCCAGCAGTTTAACGTGGCAGAACGAGCAGTACTTC.

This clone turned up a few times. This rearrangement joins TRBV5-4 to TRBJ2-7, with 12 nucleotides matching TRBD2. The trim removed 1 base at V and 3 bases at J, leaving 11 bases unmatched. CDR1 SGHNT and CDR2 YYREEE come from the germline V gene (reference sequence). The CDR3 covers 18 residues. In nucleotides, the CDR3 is TGTGCCAGCAGCTTGATCCCTAGGTCTAGCGGGAGGGGCTACGAGCAGTACTTC. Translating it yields CASSLIPRSSGRGYEQYF.

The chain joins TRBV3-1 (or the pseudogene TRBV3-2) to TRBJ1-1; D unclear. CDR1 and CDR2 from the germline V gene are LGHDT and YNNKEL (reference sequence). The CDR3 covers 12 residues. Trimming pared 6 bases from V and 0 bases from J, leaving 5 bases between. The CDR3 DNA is TGTGCCAGCAGAAACTTGAACACTGAAGCTTTCTTT. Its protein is CASRNLNTEAFF.

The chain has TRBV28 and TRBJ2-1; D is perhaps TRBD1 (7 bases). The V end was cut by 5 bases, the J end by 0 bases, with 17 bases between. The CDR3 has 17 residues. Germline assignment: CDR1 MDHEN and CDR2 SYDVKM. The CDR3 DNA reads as TGTGCCAGCAGTCAACCCCAGGGGGGCATCTCCTACAATGAGCAGTTCTTC. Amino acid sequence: CASSQPQGGISYNEQFF.

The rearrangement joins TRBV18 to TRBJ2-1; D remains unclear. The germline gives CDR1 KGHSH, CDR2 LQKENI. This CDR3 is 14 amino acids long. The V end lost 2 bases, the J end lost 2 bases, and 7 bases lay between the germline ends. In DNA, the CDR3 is TGTGCCAGCTCACCATCAGAAACCTACAATGAGCAGTTCTTC. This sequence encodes CASSPSETYNEQFF.

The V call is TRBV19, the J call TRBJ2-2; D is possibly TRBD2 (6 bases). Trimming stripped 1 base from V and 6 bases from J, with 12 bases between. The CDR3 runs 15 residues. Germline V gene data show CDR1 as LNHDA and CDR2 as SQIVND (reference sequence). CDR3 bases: TGTGCCAGTAGTATAGGGGTGGCGGGACCCGGGGAGCTGTTTTTT. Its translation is CASSIGVAGPGELFF.

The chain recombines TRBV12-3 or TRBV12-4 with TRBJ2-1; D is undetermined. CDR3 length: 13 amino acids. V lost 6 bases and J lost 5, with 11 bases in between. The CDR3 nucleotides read TGTGCCAGCAGACATGCAGGCAACAATGAGCAGTTCTTC. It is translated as CASRHAGNNEQFF.

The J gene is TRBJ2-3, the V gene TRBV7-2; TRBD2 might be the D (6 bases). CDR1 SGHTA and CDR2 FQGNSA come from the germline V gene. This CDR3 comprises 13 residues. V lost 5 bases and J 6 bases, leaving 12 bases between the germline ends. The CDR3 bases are TGTGCCAGCAGCCCTACTAGCTCGGATACGCAGTATTTT. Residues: CASSPTSSDTQYF.

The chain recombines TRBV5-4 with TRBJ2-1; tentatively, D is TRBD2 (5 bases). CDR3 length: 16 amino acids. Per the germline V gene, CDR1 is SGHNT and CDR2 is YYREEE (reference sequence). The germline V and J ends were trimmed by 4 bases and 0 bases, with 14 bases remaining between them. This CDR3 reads CASSLSAGNSYNEQFF. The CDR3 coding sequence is TGTGCCAGCAGCCTAAGTGCCGGGAACTCCTACAATGAGCAGTTCTTC.

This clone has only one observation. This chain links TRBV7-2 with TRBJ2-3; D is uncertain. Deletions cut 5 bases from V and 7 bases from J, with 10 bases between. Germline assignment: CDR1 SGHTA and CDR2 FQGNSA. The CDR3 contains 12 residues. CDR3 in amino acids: CASSPETNTQYF. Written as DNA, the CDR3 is TGTGCCAGCAGCCCTGAAACTAATACGCAGTATTTT.